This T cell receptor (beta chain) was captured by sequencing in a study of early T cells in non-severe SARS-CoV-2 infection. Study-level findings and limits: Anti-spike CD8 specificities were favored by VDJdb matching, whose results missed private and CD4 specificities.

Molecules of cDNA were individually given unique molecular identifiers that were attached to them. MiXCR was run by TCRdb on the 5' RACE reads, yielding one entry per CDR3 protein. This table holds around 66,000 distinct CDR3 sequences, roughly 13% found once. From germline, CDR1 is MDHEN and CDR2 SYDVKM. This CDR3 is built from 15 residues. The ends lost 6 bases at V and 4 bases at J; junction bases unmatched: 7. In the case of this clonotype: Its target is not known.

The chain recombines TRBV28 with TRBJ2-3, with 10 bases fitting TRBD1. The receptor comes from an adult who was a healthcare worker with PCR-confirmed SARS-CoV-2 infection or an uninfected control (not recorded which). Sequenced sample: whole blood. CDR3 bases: TGTGCCAGCAGCCTCCGGGACAGGGGCGCAGATACGCAGTATTTT. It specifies CASSLRDRGADTQYF.